A single sample gave rise to the 17 T cell receptor beta chains below, sequenced in a study of T cells in Graves' hyperthyroidism and ophthalmopathy. Using RNA transcripts as the source, TCR beta CDR3 regions were amplified. A first-round RT-PCR of the TCR CDR3 used the HTBI primer set. TCRdb processed the multiplex PCR reads anew with MiXCR; each CDR3 protein has one entry. Of 350,000 to 400,000 distinct CDR3 sequences in the sample, 15% were seen once. The source material was blood. These receptors were taken from a woman in her thirties with Graves' hyperthyroidism.

This clonotype was observed at least ten times. V and J are TRBV30 and TRBJ1-5; D gene unclear. The V gene's germline CDR1 is GTSNPN and CDR2 SVGIG (reference sequence). The CDR3 is 12 amino acids. V was shortened by 1 base and J by 7 bases, with 8 bases between the two germline ends. The CDR3 spells CAWSEGSQPQHF. CDR3 nucleotide sequence: TGTGCCTGGAGTGAGGGATCACAGCCCCAGCATTTT.

This clonotype was recorded many times. The chain uses TRBV11-2 and TRBJ2-2, with TRBD1 identical over 9 bases. Per the germline V gene, CDR1 is SGHAT and CDR2 is FQNNGV. Trimming cost V 6 bases and J 0 bases; bases outside gene matches: 5. CDR3 length equals 16 residues. The CDR3 loop reads CASRVTGGANTGELFF. In DNA form, the CDR3 reads TGTGCCAGCAGAGTTACAGGGGGCGCGAACACCGGGGAGCTGTTTTTT.

A few counts support this clonotype. The V gene is TRBV20-1, the J gene TRBJ2-7; TRBD1 agrees at 8 bases. CDR1 is DFQATT, CDR2 SNEGSKA, per germline (reference sequence). J was trimmed by 2 bases and V by 3 bases; bases with no gene match: 3. The CDR3 loop spans 13 amino acids. CDR3 amino acids: CSARGDRTYEQYF. The CDR3 DNA is TGCAGTGCTAGGGGGGACAGGACCTACGAGCAGTACTTC.

In its sample, this clonotype was seen many times. V is TRBV12-3 or TRBV12-4 and J is TRBJ1-1; D perhaps matches TRBD1 (5 bases). This CDR3 has 14 residues. Trimming cost V 3 bases and J 4 bases, with 12 bases left between them. CDR3 loop: CASSLGVSLTEAFF. For the CDR3, the DNA is TGTGCCAGCAGTTTGGGGGTTTCCCTCACTGAAGCTTTCTTT.

V is TRBV10-3 and J is TRBJ1-1; 7 bases match TRBD1. The CDR3 contains 13 residues. Germline values: CDR1 ENHRY, CDR2 SYGVKD. V lost 0 bases and J lost 5; bases outside the gene matches: 0. The CDR3 is CAISESGQTEAFF. DNA for the CDR3: TGTGCCATCAGTGAGTCGGGACAGACTGAAGCTTTCTTT.

On this clonotype: This may be a read error: a much more frequent sequence differs by one nucleotide. This chain connects TRBV18 to TRBJ1-2, with D possibly matching TRBD1 (5 bases). The CDR3 totals 13 residues. CDR1 and CDR2 from the germline V gene are KGHSH and LQKENI. The DNA of the CDR3 is TGTGCCGGCTCACCACCCGGTCGGGGCAGCTACACCTTC. Translation gives CAGSPPGRGSYTF.

This clonotype was seen at least ten times. The chain joins TRBV7-2 to TRBJ1-6; D remains ambiguous. CDR3 size: 17 residues. The V gene's germline CDR1 is SGHTA and CDR2 FQGNSA. V dropped 0 bases and J dropped 4 bases, with 13 bases sitting between them. In DNA form, the CDR3 reads TGTGCCAGCAGCTTAGCCGAGGATGCCGCTTATAATTCACCCCTCCACTTT. This encodes CASSLAEDAAYNSPLHF. Combining the CDR3 with reference TRBV7-2 and TRBJ1-6 gives the whole variable domain GAGVSQSPSNKVTEKGKDVELRCDPISGHTALYWYRQSLGQGLEFLIYFQGNSAPDKSGLPSDRFSAERTGGSVSTLTIQRTQQEDSAVYLCASSLAEDAAYNSPLHFGNGTRLTVT.

This clonotype was counted ten times or more. The chain carries TRBV10-3 and TRBJ2-1; 7 bases line up with TRBD2. The germline V gene has CDR1 ENHRY and CDR2 SYGVKD. Trimming took 11 bases from V and 1 from J; bases not matched to a gene: 14. This CDR3 spans 16 amino acids. The chain's CDR3 is CASQGASGNSYNEQFF. The CDR3 nucleotides are TGTGCCTCCCAAGGGGCTAGCGGCAATTCCTACAATGAGCAGTTCTTC.

As regards this clonotype: This may stem from a read error, because a much larger clone lies one nucleotide away. The chain couples TRBV28 to TRBJ2-1; D gene ambiguous. CDR1 is MDHEN and CDR2 is SYDVKM in the germline V gene. The CDR3 sequence is 15 residues long. V lost 3 bases, J lost 2 bases, and 11 bases lay in between. The CDR3 is CASSFPRAAYNEQFF. CDR3 nucleotide sequence: TGTGCCAGCAGTTTTCCCCGCGCAGCCTACAATGAGCAGTTCTTC.

This clonotype was seen a handful of times. The rearrangement links TRBV6-1 to TRBJ1-5; a weak D match, TRBD1 (5 bases). The germline CDR1 and CDR2 sequences are MNHNS and SASEGT. V was shortened by 5 bases and J by 15 bases, with 20 bases between the two germline ends. This CDR3 region has 13 residues. The CDR3 here is CASSYGTAASRHF. The CDR3 nucleotides are TGTGCCAGCAGTTATGGGACCGCCGCTTCAAGGCATTTT.

This clonotype was observed a few times. The genes are TRBV11-3 and TRBJ2-3; 9 bases agree with TRBD2. The V and J ends lost 1 base and 2 bases, in that order; junction bases with no gene match: 1. The CDR3 has 15 amino acids. The germline V gene encodes CDR1 SGHNT and CDR2 YENEEA. In DNA form, the CDR3 reads TGTGCCAGCAGCTTAGGACTAGCGGACACAGATACGCAGTATTTT. It is translated as CASSLGLADTDTQYF.

This clonotype was counted only a few times. The chain recombines TRBV5-1 with TRBJ1-1, with 8 positions matching TRBD1. Germline CDR1 SGHRS, CDR2 YFSETQ. The CDR3 is 16 amino acids. Trimming cost V 0 bases and J 1 base; bases outside gene matches: 5. In DNA form, the CDR3 reads TGCGCCAGCAGCTTGGGGGGGACAGGCTCGAACACTGAAGCTTTCTTT. Its protein is CASSLGGTGSNTEAFF.

This sequence joins TRBV5-1 and TRBJ2-1, with D tentatively TRBD1 or TRBD2 (5 bases each). V lost 4 bases and J 8 bases, leaving 16 bases between the germline ends. The germline gives CDR1 SGHRS, CDR2 YFSETQ. This CDR3 region has 14 residues. The CDR3 is CASSRWGPNDEQFF. The CDR3 DNA reads TGCGCCAGCAGCCGCTGGGGACCGAACGATGAGCAGTTCTTC.

This clonotype was seen at least ten times. V is TRBV29-1 and J is TRBJ2-7, with D hard to call. CDR3 length: 13 residues. Per germline, CDR1 SQVTM and CDR2 ANQGSEA. Trimming shortened V by 4 bases and J by 0 bases, and 10 bases separated the two germline ends. The CDR3 coding sequence is TGCAGCGTTGTAGACACAAACTCCTACGAGCAGTACTTC. Protein product: CSVVDTNSYEQYF.

The chain joins TRBV5-1 to TRBJ2-7; D gene uncertain. CDR3 length: 14 amino acids. CDR1 is SGHRS, CDR2 YFSETQ, per germline. V dropped 0 bases and J dropped 4 bases, with 11 bases sitting between them. The chain's CDR3 is CASSLDAMGYEQYF. The CDR3 coding sequence is TGCGCCAGCAGCTTGGATGCTATGGGGTACGAGCAGTACTTC.

V and J are TRBV5-4 and TRBJ2-5; either TRBD1 or TRBD2 may fit D (5 bases each). The CDR3 spans 14 residues. CDR1 and CDR2 from the germline V gene are SGHNT and YYREEE (reference sequence). V shed 4 bases and J shed 7 bases, with 17 bases lying between them. The CDR3 loop reads CASSPGRVDATQYF. DNA for the CDR3: TGTGCCAGCAGCCCGGGACGGGTGGACGCGACCCAGTACTTC.

This clonotype was detected many times. The rearrangement links TRBV11-2 to TRBJ2-3; D may be TRBD2 (6 bases). CDR1 is SGHAT and CDR2 is FQNNGV in the germline V gene. Trimming pared 2 bases from V and 2 bases from J, leaving 14 bases between. The CDR3 is made up of 16 amino acids. The CDR3 reads CASSLFGSGNTDTQYF. The CDR3, as DNA: TGTGCCAGCAGCTTATTTGGTAGCGGTAACACAGATACGCAGTATTTT.